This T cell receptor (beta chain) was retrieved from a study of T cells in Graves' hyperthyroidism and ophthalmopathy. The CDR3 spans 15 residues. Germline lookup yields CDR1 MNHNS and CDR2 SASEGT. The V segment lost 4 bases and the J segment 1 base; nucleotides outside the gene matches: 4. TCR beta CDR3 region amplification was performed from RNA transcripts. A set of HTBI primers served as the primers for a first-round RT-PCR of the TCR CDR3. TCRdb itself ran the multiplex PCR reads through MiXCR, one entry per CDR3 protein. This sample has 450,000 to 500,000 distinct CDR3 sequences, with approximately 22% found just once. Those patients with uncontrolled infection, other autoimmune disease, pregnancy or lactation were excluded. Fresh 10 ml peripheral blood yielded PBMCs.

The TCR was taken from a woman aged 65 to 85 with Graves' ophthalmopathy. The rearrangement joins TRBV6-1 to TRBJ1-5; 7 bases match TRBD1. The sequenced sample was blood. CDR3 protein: CASSGQGGSNQPQHF. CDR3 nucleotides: TGTGCCAGCAGTGGACAGGGAGGAAGCAATCAGCCCCAGCATTTT.